A selection of T cell receptor beta chains follows, all from one sample in a study of T cell repertoires in cytomegalovirus infection. Antigens for these TCRs are unknown. TCRdb processed the reads anew with MiXCR; each CDR3 protein has one entry. The sample yields around 800,000 distinct CDR3 sequences, about 31% seen once. The specimen comprised cultured CD8+ T cells from PBMCs, sampled from culture after CMV antigen stimulation. These receptors came from a human donor in good health (CMV status not recorded). Some clones in this sample may be carry-over from other donors' samples. The CDR3 runs from the conserved cysteine through the conserved F or W. A D gene is named only where the DNA matches it firmly. Clone size appears in some rows only: once, few, many, or a class for an expanded clone.

length,size,V,J,D,CDR3,DNA
15,NA,TRBV18,TRBJ1-1,NA,CASSPPEGVDTEAFF,TGTGCCAGCTCACCACCGGAAGGGGTGGACACTGAAGCTTTCTTT
15,NA,TRBV7-9,TRBJ1-4,TRBD1,CASSGTGRDAEKLFF,TGTGCCAGCAGCGGGACAGGGAGGGATGCTGAAAAACTGTTTTTT
15,NA,TRBV6-5,TRBJ2-2,NA,CASSPSASYTGELFF,TGTGCCAGCAGTCCTTCGGCGAGTTACACCGGGGAGCTGTTTTTT
17,NA,TRBV10-3,TRBJ1-1,NA,CAISESGGTYFRTEAFF,TGTGCCATCAGTGAGTCGGGGGGCACCTATTTCAGGACTGAAGCTTTCTTT
16,NA,TRBV6-5,TRBJ2-5,NA,CASSYEWWGGPETQYF,TGTGCCAGCAGTTACGAGTGGTGGGGGGGCCCAGAGACCCAGTACTTC
15,once,TRBV15,TRBJ2-3,TRBD2,CATSSVLAGADTQYF,TGTGCCACCAGCAGTGTACTAGCGGGGGCAGATACGCAGTATTTT
16,few,TRBV2,TRBJ1-6,NA,CASRPSASSYNSPLHF,TGTGCCAGTCGCCCCTCCGCTAGCTCCTATAATTCACCCCTCCACTTT
16,NA,TRBV6-5,TRBJ1-4,NA,CASSYSKATANEKLFF,TGTGCCAGCAGTTACTCGAAAGCGACGGCTAATGAAAAACTGTTTTTT
13,many,TRBV29-1,TRBJ1-2,NA,CSVESDRNYGYTF,TGCAGCGTTGAATCGGACCGAAACTATGGCTACACCTTC
15,NA,TRBV10-3,TRBJ1-3,NA,CAIRLFRDGGNTIYF,TGTGCCATCAGGCTTTTCCGGGACGGGGGAAACACCATATATTTT
13,few,TRBV27,TRBJ2-3,NA,CASRPTGTDTQYF,TGTGCCAGCCGCCCCACGGGCACAGATACGCAGTATTTT
16,NA,TRBV25-1,TRBJ1-1,TRBD1,CASSEFGTGANTEAFF,TGTGCCAGCAGTGAATTCGGGACAGGGGCAAACACTGAAGCTTTCTTT
13,NA,TRBV19,TRBJ2-1,NA,CASSISDYNEQFF,TGTGCCAGTAGTATATCAGACTACAATGAGCAGTTCTTC
14,many,TRBV7-8,TRBJ2-4,NA,CASSSGTAKNIQYF,TGTGCCAGCAGCTCCGGTACAGCCAAAAACATTCAGTACTTC
16,many,TRBV7-8,TRBJ1-5,NA,CASSLGWGTSNQPQHF,TGTGCCAGCAGCTTAGGGTGGGGGACTAGCAATCAGCCCCAGCATTTT
15,NA,TRBV6-4,TRBJ1-4,NA,CASSDPGATNEKLFF,TGTGCCAGCAGTGACCCTGGGGCAACTAATGAAAAACTGTTTTTT
19,NA,TRBV4-1,TRBJ1-1,TRBD1,CASSLQQGRMGSRDTEAFF,TGCGCCAGCAGTTTACAACAGGGGAGGATGGGTAGTAGGGACACTGAAGCTTTCTTT
14,NA,TRBV6-2/TRBV6-3,TRBJ2-4,NA,CASSYSIGGDIQYF,TGTGCCAGCAGTTACTCGATAGGGGGGGACATTCAGTACTTC
13,few,TRBV11-1,TRBJ1-1,NA,CASSSEANTEAFF,TGTGCCAGCAGCTCGGAGGCGAACACTGAAGCTTTCTTT
19,NA,TRBV4-3,TRBJ2-1,TRBD2,CASSQDTWRGALGVNEQFF,TGCGCCAGCAGCCAAGATACTTGGCGGGGGGCGCTCGGGGTCAATGAGCAGTTCTTC
16,once,TRBV11-1,TRBJ2-3,NA,CASSLGQGGTVDTQYF,TGTGCCAGCAGCTTAGGACAGGGAGGGACCGTCGATACGCAGTATTTT
18,many,TRBV7-8,TRBJ1-5,NA,CASSSPGPIGASNQPQHF,TGTGCCAGCAGCTCTCCGGGACCAATAGGCGCTAGCAATCAGCCCCAGCATTTT
13,NA,TRBV2,TRBJ1-2,NA,CASSDSLRPMDTF,TGTGCCAGCAGTGACAGCCTTAGACCAATGGACACCTTC
18,few,TRBV7-9,TRBJ2-3,TRBD2,CASSTALSLAGVTDTQYF,TGTGCCAGCAGCACCGCCCTCTCATTAGCGGGGGTTACAGATACGCAGTATTTT
16,few,TRBV7-9,TRBJ1-6,NA,CASSLNGGPYNSPLHF,TGTGCCAGCAGCTTGAACGGGGGGCCATATAATTCACCCCTCCACTTT
14,few,TRBV27,TRBJ2-7,TRBD2,CASSFVSGAHEQYF,TGTGCCAGCAGTTTCGTAAGCGGGGCCCACGAGCAGTACTTC
15,once,TRBV7-9,TRBJ1-2,TRBD1,CASSPRQGKNYGYTF,TGTGCCAGCAGCCCTCGACAGGGGAAGAACTATGGCTACACCTTC
14,NA,TRBV7-6,TRBJ1-2,NA,CASTSRRENYGYTF,TGTGCCAGCACCTCCCGCAGGGAAAACTATGGCTACACCTTC
18,many,TRBV7-6,TRBJ1-2,TRBD1,CASSPVGGQGTTSYGYTF,TGTGCCAGCAGCCCGGTTGGGGGACAGGGAACTACTAGCTATGGCTACACCTTC
13,NA,TRBV29-1,TRBJ2-2,NA,CSVEAGDTGELFF,TGCAGCGTTGAAGCGGGGGACACCGGGGAGCTGTTTTTT
14,NA,TRBV20-1,TRBJ2-3,NA,CSASLEVRTDTQYF,TGCAGTGCTAGTCTAGAGGTTCGCACAGATACGCAGTATTTT
14,many,TRBV6-1,TRBJ2-3,TRBD1,CASILRQGPNTQYF,TGTGCCAGCATCCTTAGACAGGGGCCAAATACGCAGTATTTT
16,few,TRBV6-1,TRBJ1-1,NA,CASSEEGGGVNTEAFF,TGTGCCAGCAGTGAAGAGGGCGGTGGGGTGAACACTGAAGCTTTCTTT
19,few,TRBV7-6,TRBJ2-1,TRBD1,CASSFRDRGPLGDYNEQFF,TGTGCCAGCAGCTTCCGGGACAGGGGGCCCCTGGGGGACTACAATGAGCAGTTCTTC
16,NA,TRBV11-2,TRBJ2-2,TRBD1,CASSSRGQKNTGELFF,TGTGCCAGCAGCTCGAGGGGACAGAAGAACACCGGGGAGCTGTTTTTT
16,few,TRBV7-9,TRBJ1-1,NA,CASSLGAFKGATEAFF,TGTGCCAGCAGCTTAGGGGCCTTTAAGGGAGCCACTGAAGCTTTCTTT
20,NA,TRBV20-1,TRBJ2-1,NA,CSARKYNWAGALSSYNEQFF,TGCAGTGCTAGGAAGTACAATTGGGCGGGGGCTTTGAGCTCCTACAATGAGCAGTTCTTC
14,few,TRBV2,TRBJ1-5,NA,CASRRRQSNQPQHF,TGTGCCAGCAGAAGAAGACAGAGCAATCAGCCCCAGCATTTT
13,few,TRBV12-3/TRBV12-4,TRBJ2-4,NA,CASSLVGNRIQYF,TGTGCCAGCAGTCTCGTTGGGAATCGCATTCAGTACTTC
15,NA,TRBV15,TRBJ1-5,NA,CATSTPTGPNQPQHF,TGTGCCACCAGCACCCCCACAGGGCCCAATCAGCCCCAGCATTTT
13,few,TRBV7-3,TRBJ2-1,NA,CASSLRSNNEQFF,TGTGCCAGCAGCCTGCGTTCCAACAATGAGCAGTTCTTC
18,few,TRBV5-3,TRBJ2-1,TRBD2,CASSATSGGVPTYNEQFF,TGTGCCAGCAGCGCAACTAGCGGGGGGGTCCCTACCTACAATGAGCAGTTCTTC
14,NA,TRBV5-6,TRBJ2-7,NA,CASTSRGLKDEQYF,TGTGCCAGCACCTCGCGGGGGCTCAAGGACGAGCAGTACTTC
16,NA,TRBV7-9,TRBJ2-2,NA,CASSHDRTSNTGELFF,TGTGCCAGCAGTCATGACAGGACATCGAACACCGGGGAGCTGTTTTTT
12,few,TRBV19,TRBJ2-1,NA,CASSGAWDEQFF,TGTGCCAGTAGTGGGGCTTGGGATGAGCAGTTCTTC
15,few,TRBV7-2,TRBJ2-7,TRBD2,CASSLVAGGYYEQYF,TGTGCCAGCAGCTTAGTAGCGGGGGGTTACTACGAGCAGTACTTC
15,many,TRBV7-6,TRBJ2-7,TRBD1,CASSAVTGGDYEQYF,TGTGCCAGCAGCGCAGTGACAGGGGGCGACTACGAGCAGTACTTC
13,NA,TRBV6-5,TRBJ2-3,NA,CASSYLRGDTQYF,TGTGCCAGCAGTTATCTCAGGGGAGATACGCAGTATTTT
13,few,TRBV19,TRBJ1-2,NA,CASRDRTSYGYTF,TGTGCCAGTAGAGACAGAACCTCCTATGGCTACACCTTC
14,NA,TRBV5-3,TRBJ1-2,NA,CASSLESGARGYTF,TGTGCCAGCAGCTTGGAGTCAGGGGCGAGAGGCTACACCTTC
17,NA,TRBV2,TRBJ1-5,NA,CASRGGGLGVSNQPQHF,TGTGCCAGCAGGGGGGGCGGGTTGGGGGTTAGCAATCAGCCCCAGCATTTT
13,few,TRBV7-8,TRBJ2-5,NA,CASRTTSKETQYF,TGTGCCAGCAGGACGACAAGCAAAGAGACCCAGTACTTC
14,few,TRBV29-1,TRBJ1-4,NA,CSVQGGLSNEKLFF,TGCAGCGTTCAGGGCGGATTGTCGAATGAAAAACTGTTTTTT
13,NA,TRBV2,TRBJ2-5,NA,CASSRNRQETQYF,TGTGCCAGCAGTAGGAACAGGCAAGAGACCCAGTACTTC
15,many,TRBV7-9,TRBJ1-1,NA,CASSHSTGTGTEAFF,TGTGCCAGCAGTCACTCGACAGGTACGGGGACTGAAGCTTTCTTT
11,few,TRBV11-1,TRBJ2-1,NA,CASRGAHEQFF,TGTGCCAGCAGAGGAGCCCATGAGCAGTTCTTC